The clone carrying this T cell receptor (beta chain) was found a few times. V lost 7 bases to trimming and J lost 1 base; unmatched junction nucleotides: 2. This CDR3 comprises 13 residues. Germline CDR1 KGHDR, CDR2 SFDVKD. This record comes from a study of Graves' ophthalmopathy and Graves' hyperthyroidism. Beta-chain TCR CDR3 regions were amplified from RNA transcripts. RT-PCR with HTBI primers came first, then second-round multiplex PCR. TCRdb used MiXCR to reprocess the multiplex PCR reads, holding one entry per CDR3 protein. Of roughly 220,000 distinct CDR3 sequences in the sample, approximately 42% were seen once.

Sample: peripheral blood. This TCR derives from an adult man with Graves' ophthalmopathy. V usage is TRBV24-1 and J usage is TRBJ2-5; 7 bases are a match to TRBD1. Here the CDR3 DNA reads TGTGCCACCAGAGGGACAGTCCAAGAGACCCAGTACTTC. It encodes CATRGTVQETQYF.